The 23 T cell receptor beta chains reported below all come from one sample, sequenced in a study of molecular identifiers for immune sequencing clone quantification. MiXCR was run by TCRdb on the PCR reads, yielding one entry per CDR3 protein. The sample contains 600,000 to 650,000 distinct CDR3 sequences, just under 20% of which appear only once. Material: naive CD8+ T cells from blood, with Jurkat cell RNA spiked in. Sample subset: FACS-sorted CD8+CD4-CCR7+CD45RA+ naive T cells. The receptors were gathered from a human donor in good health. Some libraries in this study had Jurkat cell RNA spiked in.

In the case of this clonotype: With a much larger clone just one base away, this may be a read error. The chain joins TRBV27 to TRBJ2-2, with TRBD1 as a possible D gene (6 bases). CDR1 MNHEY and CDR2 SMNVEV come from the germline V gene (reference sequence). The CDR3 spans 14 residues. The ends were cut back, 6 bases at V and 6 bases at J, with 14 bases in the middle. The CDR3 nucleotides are TGTGCCAGCAGGACAGGTTCTCACTCCGGGGAGCTGTTTTTT. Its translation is CASRTGSHSGELFF.

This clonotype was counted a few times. Here the CDR3 reads CASSDPGINYEQYF. The CDR3, as DNA: TGTGCCAGCAGTGATCCAGGGATCAACTACGAGCAGTACTTC. The V and J genes are TRBV25-1 and TRBJ2-7; maybe TRBD1 (5 bases). V was clipped by 3 bases and J by 3 bases, with 12 bases between them. Germline V gives CDR1 MGHDK, CDR2 SYGVNS. The CDR3 totals 14 residues.

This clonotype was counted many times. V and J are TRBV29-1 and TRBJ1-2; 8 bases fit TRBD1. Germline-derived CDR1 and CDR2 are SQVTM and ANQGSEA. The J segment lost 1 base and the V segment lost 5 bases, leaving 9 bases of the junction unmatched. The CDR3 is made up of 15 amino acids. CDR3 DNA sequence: TGCAGCGTTCAGGGGGCAGTGGTGTTTAACTATGGCTACACCTTC. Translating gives CSVQGAVVFNYGYTF.

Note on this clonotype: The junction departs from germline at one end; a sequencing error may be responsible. The CDR3 region is CASSPPGASVLTF. CDR3 nucleotide sequence: TGTGCCAGCTCACCACCCGGGGCCAGCGTCCTGACTTTC. The rearrangement uses TRBV18 and TRBJ2-6; either TRBD1 or TRBD2 may fit D (5 bases each). Germline-derived CDR1 and CDR2 are KGHSH and LQKENI. This CDR3 contains 13 residues.

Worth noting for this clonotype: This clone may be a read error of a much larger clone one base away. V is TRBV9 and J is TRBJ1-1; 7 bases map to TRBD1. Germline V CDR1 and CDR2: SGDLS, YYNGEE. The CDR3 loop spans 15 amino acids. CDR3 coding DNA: TGTGCCAGCAGCGATACTGACAGGGAAGCATCTGAAGCTCTCTTT. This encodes CASSDTDREASEALF.

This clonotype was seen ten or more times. The CDR3 DNA reads as TGCGCCAGCAGCCAAGATCTGGCTCCACGTGGGTTCCGGGAGCAGTACTTC. It yields the protein CASSQDLAPRGFREQYF. V is TRBV4-1 and J is TRBJ2-7; D gene ambiguous. The V gene's germline CDR1 is MGHRA and CDR2 YSYEKL. Trimming shortened V by 0 bases and J by 7 bases, and 22 bases separated the two germline ends. This CDR3 contains 17 residues.

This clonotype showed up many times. The CDR3 sequence: CASSPQGGPSTDTQYF. The CDR3 nucleotides are TGTGCCAGCAGCCCCCAGGGGGGGCCGAGCACAGATACGCAGTATTTT. The chain is built from TRBV9 and TRBJ2-3; D is tentatively TRBD1 or TRBD2 (7 bases each). Germline loops: CDR1 SGDLS, CDR2 YYNGEE. The germline V and J ends were trimmed by 4 bases and 0 bases, with 15 bases remaining between them. The CDR3 consists of 16 residues.

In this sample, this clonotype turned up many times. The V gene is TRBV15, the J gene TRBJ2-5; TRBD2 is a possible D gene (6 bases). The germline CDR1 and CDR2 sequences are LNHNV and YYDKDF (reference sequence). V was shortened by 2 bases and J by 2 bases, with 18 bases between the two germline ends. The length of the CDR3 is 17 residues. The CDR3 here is CATSRRKTRLEQETQYF. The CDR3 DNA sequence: TGTGCCACCAGCAGACGCAAGACACGACTAGAACAAGAGACCCAGTACTTC.

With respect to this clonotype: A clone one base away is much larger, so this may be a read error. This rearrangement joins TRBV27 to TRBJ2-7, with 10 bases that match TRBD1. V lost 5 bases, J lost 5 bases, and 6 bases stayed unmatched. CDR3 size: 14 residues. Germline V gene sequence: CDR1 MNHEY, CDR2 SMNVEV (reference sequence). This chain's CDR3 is CASSPGTGANEQYF. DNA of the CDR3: TGTGCCAGCAGTCCTGGGACAGGGGCCAACGAGCAGTACTTC.

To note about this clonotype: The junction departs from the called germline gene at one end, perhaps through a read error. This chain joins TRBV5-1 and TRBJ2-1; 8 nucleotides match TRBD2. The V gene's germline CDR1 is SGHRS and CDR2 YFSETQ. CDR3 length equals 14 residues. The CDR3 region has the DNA TGCGTCAGCTCGGGGACTAGGTCCTACAATGAGCAGTTCTTC. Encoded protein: CVSSGTRSYNEQFF.

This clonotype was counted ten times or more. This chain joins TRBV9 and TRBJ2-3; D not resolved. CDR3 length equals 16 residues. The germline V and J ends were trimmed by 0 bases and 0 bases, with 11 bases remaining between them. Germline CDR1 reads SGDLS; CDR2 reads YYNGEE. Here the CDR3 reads CASSVAGSPSTDTQYF. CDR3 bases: TGTGCCAGCAGCGTAGCAGGCAGCCCTAGCACAGATACGCAGTATTTT.

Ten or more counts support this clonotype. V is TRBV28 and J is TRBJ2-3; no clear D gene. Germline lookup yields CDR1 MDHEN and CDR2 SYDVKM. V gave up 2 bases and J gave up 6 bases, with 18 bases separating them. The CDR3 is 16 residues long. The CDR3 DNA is TGTGCCAGCAGTTTAAGGTGGGATGTCAGTTCGGATACGCAGTATTTT. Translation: CASSLRWDVSSDTQYF.

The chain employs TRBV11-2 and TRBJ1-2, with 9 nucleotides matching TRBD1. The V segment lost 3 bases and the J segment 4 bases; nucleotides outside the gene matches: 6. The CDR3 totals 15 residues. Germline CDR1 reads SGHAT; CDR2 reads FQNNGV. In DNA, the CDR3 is TGTGCCAGCAGCTTGGGGACAGGGACGGCCTATGGCTACACCTTC. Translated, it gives CASSLGTGTAYGYTF.

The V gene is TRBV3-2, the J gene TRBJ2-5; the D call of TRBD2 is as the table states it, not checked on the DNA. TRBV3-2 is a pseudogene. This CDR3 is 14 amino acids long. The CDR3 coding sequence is TGTGCCAGCAGCCAAGAGAGTCCCGTGGAGACCCAGTACTTC. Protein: CASSQESPVETQYF.

CDR3 coding DNA: TGTGCCAGCAGCGACATAGCGGGGAGCTCCTACAATGAGCAGTTCTTC. Translation gives CASSDIAGSSYNEQFF. This chain uses TRBV9 with TRBJ2-1, with 8 bases that match TRBD2. Unmatched junction bases numbered 5, after V lost 3 bases and J lost 0 bases. Germline V gene data show CDR1 as SGDLS and CDR2 as YYNGEE. CDR3 length: 16 amino acids.

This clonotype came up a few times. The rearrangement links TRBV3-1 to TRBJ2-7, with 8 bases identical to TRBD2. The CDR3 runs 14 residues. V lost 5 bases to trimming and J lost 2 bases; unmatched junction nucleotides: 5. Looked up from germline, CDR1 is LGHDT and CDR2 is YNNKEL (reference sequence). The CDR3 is CASSTIAGPYEQYF. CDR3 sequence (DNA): TGTGCCAGCAGCACTATAGCGGGGCCCTACGAGCAGTACTTC.

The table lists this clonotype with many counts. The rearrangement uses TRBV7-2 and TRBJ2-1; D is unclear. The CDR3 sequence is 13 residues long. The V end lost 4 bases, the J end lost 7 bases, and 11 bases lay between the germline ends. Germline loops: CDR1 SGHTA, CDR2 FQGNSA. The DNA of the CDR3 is TGTGCCAGCAGCTCCCACCCTGGGAATGAGCAGTTCTTC. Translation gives CASSSHPGNEQFF.

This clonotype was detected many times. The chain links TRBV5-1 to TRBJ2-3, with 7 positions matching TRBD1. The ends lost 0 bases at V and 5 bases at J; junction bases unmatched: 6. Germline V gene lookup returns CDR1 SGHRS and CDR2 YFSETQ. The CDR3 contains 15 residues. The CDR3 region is CASSLETGTLDTQYF. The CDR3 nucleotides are TGCGCCAGCAGCTTGGAGACAGGGACGCTAGATACGCAGTATTTT.

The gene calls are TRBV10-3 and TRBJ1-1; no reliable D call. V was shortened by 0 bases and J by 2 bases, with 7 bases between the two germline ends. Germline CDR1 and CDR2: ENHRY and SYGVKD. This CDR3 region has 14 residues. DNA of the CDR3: TGTGCCATCAGTGAGTCACGGGGAAACACTGAAGCTTTCTTT. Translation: CAISESRGNTEAFF.

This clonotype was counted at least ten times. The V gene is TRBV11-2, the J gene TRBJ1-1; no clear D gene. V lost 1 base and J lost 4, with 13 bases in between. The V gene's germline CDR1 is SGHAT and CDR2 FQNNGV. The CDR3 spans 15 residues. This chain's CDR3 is CASSLVTNGATEAFF. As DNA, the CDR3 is TGTGCCAGCAGCTTAGTAACTAACGGTGCCACTGAAGCTTTCTTT.

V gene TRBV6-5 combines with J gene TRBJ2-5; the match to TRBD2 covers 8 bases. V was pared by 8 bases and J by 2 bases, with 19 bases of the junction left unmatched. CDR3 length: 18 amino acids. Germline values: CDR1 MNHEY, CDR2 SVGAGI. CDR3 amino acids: CASGGQAGAFYSQETQYF. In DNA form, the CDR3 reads TGTGCCAGCGGGGGACAAGCGGGGGCCTTTTATTCTCAAGAGACCCAGTACTTC.

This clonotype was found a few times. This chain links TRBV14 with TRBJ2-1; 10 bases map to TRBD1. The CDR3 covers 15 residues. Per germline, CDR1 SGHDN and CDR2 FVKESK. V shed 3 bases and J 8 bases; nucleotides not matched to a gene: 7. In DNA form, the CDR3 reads TGTGCCAGCAGCCACTGGGACAGGGGTGGCGATGAGCAGTTCTTC. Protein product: CASSHWDRGGDEQFF. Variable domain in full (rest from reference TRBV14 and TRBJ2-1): EAGVTQFPSHSVIEKGQTVTLRCDPISGHDNLYWYRRVMGKEIKFLLHFVKESKQDESGMPNNRFLAERTGGTYSTLKVQPAELEDSGVYFCASSHWDRGGDEQFFGPGTRLTVL.

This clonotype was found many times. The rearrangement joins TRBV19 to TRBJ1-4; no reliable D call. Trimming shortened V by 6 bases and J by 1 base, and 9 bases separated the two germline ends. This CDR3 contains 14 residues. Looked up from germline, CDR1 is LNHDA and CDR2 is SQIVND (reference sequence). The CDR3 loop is CASSETLTNEKLFF. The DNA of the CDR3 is TGTGCCAGTAGCGAGACACTAACTAATGAAAAACTGTTTTTT.